These T cell receptor beta chains were read from a single sample in a study of response to subunit inactivated influenza vaccine. TCRdb reanalysed the RT-PCR reads using MiXCR and keeps one entry per CDR3 protein. In the table there are around 760,000 distinct CDR3 sequences, approximately 15% of which are singletons. Material: PBMCs from blood, obtained roughly 2 weeks before vaccination. These receptors were taken from a man over 45 who received an inactivated influenza vaccine. Each CDR3 is given with its conserved first and last residue. Each record gives: V gene, clone size, J gene, D gene, CDR3 length, CDR3 DNA, CDR3 protein. D genes are given only for firm matches. Clone size is not always given. Where it is, it says once, few, many or a class for expanded clones.

v_gene: TRBV12-3/TRBV12-4
abundance: NA
j_gene: TRBJ2-7
d_gene: NA
len: 13
CDR3nt: TGTGCCAGCAGCCCCAGGGAGTCCTACGGGCAGTACTTC
CDR3aa: CASSPRESYGQYF

v_gene: TRBV12-3/TRBV12-4
abundance: few
j_gene: TRBJ1-1
d_gene: NA
len: 14
CDR3nt: TGTGCCAGCAGTCCCCGCCACGGGGGTTATGAAGCTTTCTTT
CDR3aa: CASSPRHGGYEAFF

v_gene: TRBV28
abundance: few
j_gene: TRBJ2-1
d_gene: TRBD2
len: 13
CDR3nt: TGTGCCAGCATAATAGCAGGGAGGGATGAGCAGTTCTTC
CDR3aa: CASIIAGRDEQFF

v_gene: TRBV7-2
abundance: NA
j_gene: TRBJ2-7
d_gene: NA
len: 14
CDR3nt: TGTGCCAGCAGCTTAGGTTCCACACCTTACGAGCAGTACTTC
CDR3aa: CASSLGSTPYEQYF

v_gene: TRBV28
abundance: few
j_gene: TRBJ2-7
d_gene: TRBD1
len: 15
CDR3nt: TGTGCCAGCAGACCTCCCGGGACAGGCTCTTTGGAGCAGTACTTC
CDR3aa: CASRPPGTGSLEQYF

v_gene: TRBV20-1
abundance: NA
j_gene: TRBJ2-5
d_gene: NA
len: 17
CDR3nt: TGCAGTGCTACCGGTGGACTCTCAGACTCGTTACAAGAGACCCAGTACTTC
CDR3aa: CSATGGLSDSLQETQYF

v_gene: TRBV6-5
abundance: NA
j_gene: TRBJ2-3
d_gene: NA
len: 13
CDR3nt: TGTGCCAGCAGTTACGCAGACACAGATACGCAGTATTTT
CDR3aa: CASSYADTDTQYF

v_gene: TRBV5-1
abundance: few
j_gene: TRBJ2-5
d_gene: NA
len: 13
CDR3nt: TGCGCCAGCACCCAGACAGACCAAGAGACCCAGTACTTC
CDR3aa: CASTQTDQETQYF

v_gene: TRBV5-6
abundance: NA
j_gene: TRBJ1-5
d_gene: NA
len: 14
CDR3nt: TGTGCCAGCAGCTTGATGGGACGGAATCAGCCCCAGCATTTT
CDR3aa: CASSLMGRNQPQHF

v_gene: TRBV12-3/TRBV12-4
abundance: few
j_gene: TRBJ2-4
d_gene: TRBD1
len: 15
CDR3nt: TGTGCCAGCAGCCTCTACAGGGGAGCCAAAAACATTCAGTACTTC
CDR3aa: CASSLYRGAKNIQYF

v_gene: TRBV29-1
abundance: NA
j_gene: TRBJ2-7
d_gene: NA
len: 14
CDR3nt: TGCAGCGCTGTACTTCGAGACAGGAGCTACGAGCAGTACTTC
CDR3aa: CSAVLRDRSYEQYF

v_gene: TRBV7-2
abundance: many
j_gene: TRBJ1-1
d_gene: TRBD1
len: 15
CDR3nt: TGTGCCAGCAGCTTAGGGGACAGCCTTGGCACTGAAGCTTTCTTT
CDR3aa: CASSLGDSLGTEAFF

v_gene: TRBV29-1
abundance: NA
j_gene: TRBJ2-7
d_gene: TRBD2
len: 16
CDR3nt: TGCAGCGTTCGGGGGGCTAGCGGGGGACAACCCTACGAGCAGTACTTC
CDR3aa: CSVRGASGGQPYEQYF

v_gene: TRBV27
abundance: NA
j_gene: TRBJ2-3
d_gene: NA
len: 14
CDR3nt: TGTGCCAGCAGTGCAACGCCCTCGGGGGATACGCAGTATTTT
CDR3aa: CASSATPSGDTQYF

v_gene: TRBV12-3/TRBV12-4
abundance: many
j_gene: TRBJ2-7
d_gene: TRBD1
len: 15
CDR3nt: TGTGCCAGCAGACACGGGACAGGGCGATTCTACGAGCAGTACTTC
CDR3aa: CASRHGTGRFYEQYF

v_gene: TRBV20-1
abundance: few
j_gene: TRBJ1-2
d_gene: TRBD1
len: 13
CDR3nt: TGCAGTGCTATCGGACAGGGGAACTATGGCTACACCTTC
CDR3aa: CSAIGQGNYGYTF

v_gene: TRBV20-1
abundance: NA
j_gene: TRBJ2-1
d_gene: NA
len: 13
CDR3nt: TGCAGTGCTAGACCTGCGACTAGGGTGGGGCAGTTCTTC
CDR3aa: CSARPATRVGQFF

v_gene: TRBV28
abundance: few
j_gene: TRBJ2-1
d_gene: TRBD2
len: 16
CDR3nt: TGTGCCAGCAGACGTACCACTAGCGGGGGCTGGAATGAGCAGTTCTTC
CDR3aa: CASRRTTSGGWNEQFF

v_gene: TRBV9
abundance: NA
j_gene: TRBJ2-2
d_gene: TRBD1
len: 17
CDR3nt: TGTGCCAGCAGCGCTCACCTCCGGGACAGACACACCGGGGAGCTGTTTTTT
CDR3aa: CASSAHLRDRHTGELFF

v_gene: TRBV20-1
abundance: few
j_gene: TRBJ1-3
d_gene: NA
len: 13
CDR3nt: TGCAGTGCCTTAAGGGCCTCTGGAAACACCATATATTTT
CDR3aa: CSALRASGNTIYF

v_gene: TRBV20-1
abundance: many
j_gene: TRBJ2-5
d_gene: NA
len: 11
CDR3nt: TGCAGTGCTACCCTTCAGCGGATCCTTTACTTC
CDR3aa: CSATLQRILYF

v_gene: TRBV20-1
abundance: NA
j_gene: TRBJ1-6
d_gene: TRBD1
len: 17
CDR3nt: TGCAGTGCTAGAGCCCGGGGACAGGGATCCTATAATTCACCCCTCCACTTT
CDR3aa: CSARARGQGSYNSPLHF

v_gene: TRBV20-1
abundance: few
j_gene: TRBJ1-5
d_gene: NA
len: 13
CDR3nt: TGCAGTGCCCCGACAGGAACTAATCAGCCCCAGCATTTT
CDR3aa: CSAPTGTNQPQHF

v_gene: TRBV15
abundance: NA
j_gene: TRBJ2-7
d_gene: TRBD1
len: 14
CDR3nt: TGTGCCACCAACCGGGACAGGGGCTCCTACGAGCAGTACTTC
CDR3aa: CATNRDRGSYEQYF

v_gene: TRBV15
abundance: few
j_gene: TRBJ2-3
d_gene: NA
len: 15
CDR3nt: TGTGCCACCAGCAGAGACAAAGGAGGGTTTAGTACGCAGTATTTT
CDR3aa: CATSRDKGGFSTQYF

v_gene: TRBV5-1
abundance: few
j_gene: TRBJ2-5
d_gene: TRBD2
len: 15
CDR3nt: TGCGCCAGCAAGAGATGGACTAGCGGGAGGGAGACCCAGTATTTC
CDR3aa: CASKRWTSGRETQYF

v_gene: TRBV6-1
abundance: few
j_gene: TRBJ1-5
d_gene: NA
len: 15
CDR3nt: TGTGCCAGCAGTGGACAGGTGTCTAGCAATCAGCCCCAGCATTTT
CDR3aa: CASSGQVSSNQPQHF

v_gene: TRBV7-2
abundance: NA
j_gene: TRBJ1-5
d_gene: NA
len: 13
CDR3nt: TGTGCCGGCAGTGGACGGGCGGGTCAGCCCCAGCATTTT
CDR3aa: CAGSGRAGQPQHF